A selection of T cell receptor beta chains follows, all from one sample in a study of multiple sclerosis patients with progressive multifocal leukoencephalopathy. Method: immunoSEQ multiplex PCR; TCRdb's copy keeps in-frame clones and lacks some. Altogether around 30,000 clones are present, around 90% being singletons, with the ten largest covering approximately 1.3%. Sequenced here: PBMCs, sampled from a patient treated with natalizumab. The receptor set was obtained from a human donor with multiple sclerosis. Both conserved end residues are part of each CDR3. The D gene is left open where the match is weak. For some rows the clone size is stated as once, few or many, or as a class when expanded; others skip it.

clone size	D gene	V gene	CDR3 length	J gene	CDR3 DNA	CDR3 protein
-	-	TRBV9	12	TRBJ2-3	TGTGCCAGCTCGGGGGGCTTCGATACGCAGTATTTT	CASSGGFDTQYF
-	TRBD1	TRBV28	14	TRBJ2-7	TGTGCCAGCAGTTTATACACAGGGGACTACGAGCAGTACTTC	CASSLYTGDYEQYF
few	TRBD1	TRBV7-8	15	TRBJ2-3	TGTGCCAGCAGCTCCGGACAGGGGCACACAGATACGCAGTATTTT	CASSSGQGHTDTQYF
-	-	TRBV14	15	TRBJ2-2	TGTGCCAGCAGCCAAGCGAGAGGATACACCGGGGAGCTGTTTTTT	CASSQARGYTGELFF
-	TRBD1	TRBV6-6	15	TRBJ2-1	TGTGCCAGCAGATCGGGACAGGGATACTACAATGAGCAGTTCTTC	CASRSGQGYYNEQFF
-	-	TRBV19	15	TRBJ1-2	TGTGCCAGTAGTTCTCCCCCGGCAGGGCACTATGGCTACACCTTC	CASSSPPAGHYGYTF
-	-	TRBV6-1	15	TRBJ2-1	TGTGCCAGCAGTGAAGAAGCGGGTTTACGCAATGAGCAGTTCTTC	CASSEEAGLRNEQFF
-	-	TRBV5-1	13	TRBJ2-3	TGCGCCAGCAGCGTCCTAAGCACAGATACGCAGTATTTT	CASSVLSTDTQYF
-	-	TRBV5-1	13	TRBJ2-3	TGCGCCAGCAGCGTCGGACGGAAAGATACGCAGTATTTT	CASSVGRKDTQYF
-	TRBD1	TRBV6-6	15	TRBJ1-6	TGTGCCAGCAGTTACTCTGGACAGGGGGGTTCACCCCTCCACTTT	CASSYSGQGGSPLHF